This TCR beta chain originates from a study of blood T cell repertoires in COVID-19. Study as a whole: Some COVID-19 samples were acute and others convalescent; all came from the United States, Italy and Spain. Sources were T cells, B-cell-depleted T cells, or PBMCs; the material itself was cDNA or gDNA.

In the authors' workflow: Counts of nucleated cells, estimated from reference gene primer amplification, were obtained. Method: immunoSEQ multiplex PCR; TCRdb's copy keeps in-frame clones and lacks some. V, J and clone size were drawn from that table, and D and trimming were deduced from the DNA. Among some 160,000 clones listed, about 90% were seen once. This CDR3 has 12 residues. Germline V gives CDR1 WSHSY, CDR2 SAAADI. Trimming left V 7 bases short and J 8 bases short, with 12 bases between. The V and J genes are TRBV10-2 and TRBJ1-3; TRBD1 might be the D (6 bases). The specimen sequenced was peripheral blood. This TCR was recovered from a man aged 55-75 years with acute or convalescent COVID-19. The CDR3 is CASTGTRDTIYF. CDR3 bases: TGCGCCAGCACCGGGACACGGGACACCATATATTTT.